These 24 T cell receptor beta chains share one sample of origin, sequenced in a study of T cells in localized non-small cell lung cancer. Profiled with immunoSEQ multiplex PCR; TCRdb holds only in-frame clones, not every one. The sample holds more than 30,000 clones, approximately 86% seen once. The sequencing used peripheral blood mononuclear cells, collected before any cancer treatment. These receptors came from a woman aged 35 to 70 with stage III lung adenocarcinoma.

This chain connects TRBV2 to TRBJ1-5; D is undetermined. Germline V CDR1 and CDR2: SNHLY, FYNNEI. The V end was cut by 4 bases, the J end by 5 bases, with 9 bases between. The CDR3 consists of 13 residues. CDR3 DNA: TGTGCCAGCAGTGCGGGCCCCCATCAGCCCCAGCATTTT. This codes for CASSAGPHQPQHF.

This clone occurred a few times. V is TRBV5-1 and J is TRBJ1-6; 9 bases agree with TRBD1. V was pared by 4 bases and J by 1 base, with 6 bases of the junction left unmatched. The CDR3 sequence is 17 residues long. Looked up from germline, CDR1 is SGHRS and CDR2 is YFSETQ. CDR3 sequence: CASSLKTGGSYNSPLHF. CDR3 in DNA: TGCGCCAGCAGCCTAAAGACAGGGGGGTCCTATAATTCACCCCTCCACTTT.

This rearrangement joins TRBV28 to TRBJ1-5; TRBD1 matches 9 bases. Germline V gene lookup returns CDR1 MDHEN and CDR2 SYDVKM. V lost 4 bases, J lost 2 bases, and 3 bases stayed unmatched. The CDR3 runs to 15 residues. CDR3 protein: CASSSTGGGNQPQHF. CDR3 bases: TGTGCCAGCAGTTCAACAGGGGGCGGCAATCAGCCCCAGCATTTT.

J is TRBJ1-2 and V is TRBV28; no clear D gene. The germline V gene has CDR1 MDHEN and CDR2 SYDVKM. This CDR3 spans 13 amino acids. V was clipped by 6 bases and J by 6 bases, with 14 bases between them. The CDR3 is CASSPVSQDGYTF. The CDR3 DNA reads as TGTGCCAGCAGCCCCGTTTCCCAAGATGGCTACACCTTC.

The chain couples TRBV19 to TRBJ1-2; D is perhaps TRBD1 (5 bases). Trimming cost V 7 bases and J 3 bases, with 18 bases left between them. The V gene's germline CDR1 is LNHDA and CDR2 SQIVND (reference sequence). This CDR3 has 15 residues. Here the CDR3 reads CASKGGKDKDYGYTF. The DNA of the CDR3 is TGTGCCAGTAAGGGTGGGAAGGACAAAGACTATGGCTACACCTTC.

The chain has TRBV13 and TRBJ1-5; D possibly corresponds to TRBD1 (5 bases). Germline CDR1 reads PRHDT; CDR2 reads FYEKMQ (reference sequence). Trimming took 5 bases from V and 6 from J, leaving 11 bases between them. This CDR3 is 13 amino acids long. Here the CDR3 DNA reads TGTGCCAGCAGCCCGGGGGGTACTCAGCCCCAGCATTTT. Its protein product is CASSPGGTQPQHF. The variable domain in full, with the rest retrieved from reference TRBV13 and TRBJ1-5, is AAGVIQSPRHLIKEKRETATLKCYPIPRHDTVYWYQQGPGQDPQFLISFYEKMQSDKGSIPDRFSAQQFSDYHSELNMSSLELGDSALYFCASSPGGTQPQHFGDGTRLSIL.

The V call is TRBV11-2, the J call TRBJ2-5; TRBD2 matches at 9 bases. The CDR3 consists of 15 residues. V dropped 3 bases and J dropped 3; count of bases not matched to a gene: 5. CDR1 SGHAT and CDR2 FQNNGV come from the germline V gene. The CDR3 is CASSLGGGGEETQYF. For the CDR3, the DNA is TGTGCCAGCAGCTTGGGGGGCGGGGGGGAAGAGACCCAGTACTTC.

The chain employs TRBV7-9 and TRBJ1-1; D is possibly TRBD1 (5 bases). Germline CDR1 SEHNR, CDR2 FQNEAQ (reference sequence). The V gene lost 3 bases and the J gene lost 6 bases, with 17 bases spanning the gap. The CDR3 runs 15 residues. The CDR3, as DNA: TGTGCCAGCAGCTTGCTGCAGGGCTACGTGGCTGAAGCTTTCTTT. Protein: CASSLLQGYVAEAFF.

This sequence joins TRBV19 and TRBJ2-3; 12 bases align to TRBD2. The V and J ends lost 5 bases and 0 bases, in that order; junction bases with no gene match: 12. The CDR3 is 19 residues long. CDR1 LNHDA and CDR2 SQIVND come from the germline V gene (reference sequence). In nucleotides, the CDR3 is TGTGCCAGTAGTCCTGGACTAGCGGGGAGACTTACTAGCACAGATACGCAGTATTTT. Its translation is CASSPGLAGRLTSTDTQYF.

This chain joins TRBV7-3 and TRBJ2-3, with 11 bases identical to TRBD2. The CDR3 loop spans 17 amino acids. Losses at the gene ends were 4 bases for V and 5 bases for J; bases not matched to a gene: 11. CDR1 SGHTA and CDR2 FQGTGA come from the germline V gene. CDR3: CASSSGTSGPKGDTQYF. The CDR3 bases are TGTGCCAGCAGCTCGGGGACTAGCGGTCCGAAGGGAGATACGCAGTATTTT.

CDR3: CASSPPDGTSTDTQYF. The CDR3 coding sequence is TGTGCCAGCTCACCCCCGGACGGGACTAGCACAGATACGCAGTATTTT. This chain connects TRBV18 to TRBJ2-3, with D possibly matching TRBD2 (6 bases). The germline CDR1 and CDR2 sequences are KGHSH and LQKENI. CDR3 length equals 16 residues. Trimming cost V 3 bases and J 0 bases, with 13 bases left between them.

The gene calls are TRBV7-6 and TRBJ2-1; possible D gene TRBD2, 6 bases. This CDR3 region has 14 residues. Germline CDR1 reads SGHVS; CDR2 reads FNYEAQ. Trimming left V 5 bases short and J 7 bases short, with 15 bases between. Written as DNA, the CDR3 is TGTGCCAGCAGCCCATTGGAGGGGAAGAATGAGCAGTTCTTC. It translates to CASSPLEGKNEQFF.

This sequence joins TRBV6-5 and TRBJ2-7; D is ambiguous. V lost 10 bases and J 0 bases, leaving 10 bases between the germline ends. Looked up from germline, CDR1 is MNHEY and CDR2 is SVGAGI. The CDR3 is made up of 12 amino acids. The CDR3 is CATHGLSYEQYF. The CDR3 nucleotides are TGTGCCACTCATGGGCTCTCCTACGAGCAGTACTTC.

The CDR3 loop reads CASSLSGAGAYNEQFF. CDR3 DNA: TGTGCCAGCAGCTTAAGTGGAGCGGGGGCCTACAATGAGCAGTTCTTC. The rearrangement joins TRBV7-2 to TRBJ2-1; 8 bases are a match to TRBD2. V was pared by 2 bases and J by 2 bases, with 5 bases of the junction left unmatched. Germline CDR1 SGHTA, CDR2 FQGNSA. This CDR3 comprises 16 residues. The complete variable domain, with remaining parts taken from reference TRBV7-2 and TRBJ2-1, reads GAGVSQSPSNKVTEKGKDVELRCDPISGHTALYWYRQSLGQGLEFLIYFQGNSAPDKSGLPSDRFSAERTGGSVSTLTIQRTQQEDSAVYLCASSLSGAGAYNEQFFGPGTRLTVL.

This clone has just one count. V gene TRBV6-6 combines with J gene TRBJ1-1, with D tentatively TRBD1 (6 bases). The CDR3 is 15 amino acids. V lost 6 bases and J 5 bases, leaving 19 bases between the germline ends. Germline V gives CDR1 MNHNY, CDR2 SVGAGI (reference sequence). CDR3 region: CASRPSGGRRTEAFF. For the CDR3, the DNA is TGTGCCAGCAGACCTTCGGGGGGGCGAAGGACTGAAGCTTTCTTT.

The genes are TRBV30 and TRBJ1-1; unclear D gene. V lost 2 bases and J lost 0, with 10 bases in between. The V gene's germline CDR1 is GTSNPN and CDR2 SVGIG (reference sequence). CDR3 length: 14 amino acids. CDR3 region: CAWSTWTVNTEAFF. CDR3 DNA: TGTGCCTGGAGTACTTGGACGGTGAACACTGAAGCTTTCTTT.

With respect to this clone: Because the CDR3's place on the DNA is in doubt, the DNA is left out and the CDR3 is given as listed by TCRdb. The J gene is TRBJ2-1, the V gene TRBV28; TRBD2, the D gene given by the table, was not confirmed from the DNA. CDR1 is MDHEN and CDR2 is SYDVKM in the germline V gene. The CDR3 is 12 amino acids long, termini counted. The CDR3 reads CASSSSGGGQFF.

The rearrangement uses TRBV2 and TRBJ2-4; the D call may be TRBD1 or TRBD2 (6 bases each). The V end lost 8 bases, the J end lost 8 bases, and 25 bases lay between the germline ends. Germline V lookup: CDR1 SNHLY, CDR2 FYNNEI. This CDR3 is built from 16 residues. Here the CDR3 reads CASLGGVRGQSDIQYF. In nucleotides, the CDR3 is TGTGCCAGCCTCGGGGGAGTTCGGGGACAATCGGACATTCAGTACTTC.

The J gene is TRBJ2-5, the V gene TRBV25-1, with a weak D call TRBD1 (5 bases). The germline gives CDR1 MGHDK, CDR2 SYGVNS. V was pared by 2 bases and J by 6 bases, with 7 bases between. The CDR3 is 12 residues long. This CDR3 reads CASSEAGKTQYF. CDR3 DNA sequence: TGTGCCAGCAGTGAAGCAGGGAAGACCCAGTACTTC.

Comments on this clone: A junction boundary mismatches the germline segment, possibly from a read error. The V call is TRBV4-2, the J call TRBJ1-3; D uncertain. Per the germline V gene, CDR1 is LGHNA and CDR2 is YNFKEQ. CDR3 length equals 12 residues. The CDR3 spells CASSQAGNTIYF. For the CDR3, the DNA is TGTGCCAGCAGCCAAGCTGGGAACACCATATATTTT.

The chain combines TRBV5-6 with TRBJ2-1, with D perhaps being TRBD1 or TRBD2 (5 bases each). The CDR3 is 17 residues long. Trimming removed 0 bases at V and 8 bases at J, with 21 bases between. Germline V gives CDR1 SGHDT, CDR2 YYEEEE. CDR3 residues: CASSLEQAGMINDEQFF. In DNA, the CDR3 is TGTGCCAGCAGCTTGGAACAGGCGGGTATGATTAATGATGAGCAGTTCTTC.

This clone was detected only once. The V and J genes are TRBV13 and TRBJ1-6; possible D gene TRBD1, 5 bases. CDR3 length: 15 residues. Trimming removed 2 bases from V and 4 bases from J, with 9 bases in between. Per germline, CDR1 PRHDT and CDR2 FYEKMQ (reference sequence). The DNA for the CDR3 is TGTGCCAGCAGCTTAACGGGACGGTATAATTCACCCCTCCACTTT. It yields the protein CASSLTGRYNSPLHF.

The chain combines TRBV6-1 with TRBJ1-1; D is possibly TRBD1 (6 bases). The length of the CDR3 is 15 residues. CDR1 and CDR2 (germline): MNHNS, SASEGT. V was trimmed by 4 bases and J by 3 bases, leaving 15 bases between them. CDR3 amino acids: CASSVEGGAYTEAFF. The CDR3 bases are TGTGCCAGCAGTGTGGAAGGGGGGGCTTACACTGAAGCTTTCTTT.

The rearrangement links TRBV6-5 to TRBJ1-5; a possible D gene is TRBD1 (5 bases). V dropped 4 bases and J dropped 1 base, with 14 bases sitting between them. The length of the CDR3 is 16 residues. CDR1 MNHEY and CDR2 SVGAGI come from the germline V gene. The CDR3 DNA sequence: TGTGCCAGCAGTTCCCAGGGTGAGGGCAGCAATCAGCCCCAGCATTTT. This translates into CASSSQGEGSNQPQHF.